One sample yielded the 19 T cell receptor beta chains listed below, sequenced in a study of cytomegalovirus exposure and HLA in healthy donors. TCRdb keeps only in-frame clones here, not all; method: immunoSEQ multiplex PCR. The sample includes about 56,000 clones, roughly 92% of them seen just once. Sequenced sample: PBMCs. These receptors were collected from a man in his late teens or twenties in good health and CMV-seronegative.

CDR3 bases: TGCAGCGTTGAAGGGGCCCGAAATGAGCAGTTCTTC. Its protein is CSVEGARNEQFF. The chain uses TRBV29-1 and TRBJ2-1; D ambiguous. Germline V lookup: CDR1 SQVTM, CDR2 ANQGSEA. The CDR3 contains 12 residues. The germline V and J ends were trimmed by 1 base and 7 bases, with 8 bases remaining between them.

The chain carries TRBV15 and TRBJ2-3; 7 bases match TRBD2. The CDR3 covers 16 residues. The J segment lost 2 bases and the V segment lost 7 bases, leaving 12 bases of the junction unmatched. Germline CDR1 is LNHNV and CDR2 is YYDKDF (reference sequence). The CDR3 region has the DNA TGTGCCACCACCCAGATGGGAGCGGGGTCCACAGATACGCAGTATTTT. This sequence encodes CATTQMGAGSTDTQYF.

This sequence joins TRBV19 and TRBJ1-2; unclear D gene. Germline V gene lookup returns CDR1 LNHDA and CDR2 SQIVND (reference sequence). V shed 4 bases and J shed 5 bases, with 11 bases lying between them. CDR3 length: 13 amino acids. Here the CDR3 reads CASSTYEGYGYTF. CDR3 nucleotide sequence: TGTGCCAGTAGTACCTACGAGGGTTATGGCTACACCTTC.

V is TRBV4-1 and J is TRBJ2-3; the D is unclear. Germline assignment: CDR1 MGHRA and CDR2 YSYEKL. The V end lost 0 bases, the J end lost 2 bases, and 12 bases lay between the germline ends. This CDR3 comprises 16 residues. Written as DNA, the CDR3 is TGCGCCAGCAGCCAAGAGACGAGGAGATACACAGATACGCAGTATTTT. It is translated as CASSQETRRYTDTQYF.

This chain connects TRBV28 to TRBJ2-7, with TRBD2 as a possible D gene (6 bases). The V and J ends lost 8 bases and 0 bases respectively, with 11 bases between them. The CDR3 extends over 13 amino acids. CDR1 is MDHEN, CDR2 SYDVKM, per germline. The CDR3 DNA follows: TGTGCCAGCGGGGGGTTCAGCTCCTACGAGCAGTACTTC. This sequence encodes CASGGFSSYEQYF.

V is TRBV4-3 and J is TRBJ2-2; 10 nucleotides match TRBD1. The CDR3 is 17 residues long. The ends lost 1 base at V and 4 bases at J; junction bases unmatched: 6. Germline assignment: CDR1 LGHNA and CDR2 YSLEER. CDR3 residues: CASSQVSRTGGTGELFF. In DNA, the CDR3 is TGCGCCAGCAGCCAAGTGTCCCGGACAGGGGGCACCGGGGAGCTGTTTTTT.

This sequence joins TRBV27 and TRBJ2-7, with D possibly TRBD2 on 7 matching bases. In germline, CDR1 is MNHEY, CDR2 SMNVEV (reference sequence). Trimming cost V 8 bases and J 4 bases, with 24 bases left between them. CDR3 size: 16 residues. CDR3 sequence reads: CASQTKGGPIGYEQYF. The DNA of the CDR3 is TGTGCCAGCCAGACTAAGGGGGGGCCGATCGGGTACGAGCAGTACTTC.

The chain employs TRBV11-2 and TRBJ2-3, with a weak D call TRBD2 (5 bases). Germline values: CDR1 SGHAT, CDR2 FQNNGV. The CDR3 spans 15 residues. V was clipped by 2 bases and J by 0 bases, with 9 bases between them. The CDR3 region is CASSLSGQSTDTQYF. CDR3 nucleotide sequence: TGTGCCAGCAGCTTAAGCGGCCAGAGCACAGATACGCAGTATTTT. Using reference TRBV11-2 and TRBJ2-3 for the parts outside the CDR3, the full variable domain is EAGVAQSPRYKIIEKRQSVAFWCNPISGHATLYWYQQILGQGPKLLIQFQNNGVVDDSQLPKDRFSAERLKGVDSTLKIQPAKLEDSAVYLCASSLSGQSTDTQYFGPGTRLTVL.

V and J are TRBV13 and TRBJ2-2; the match to TRBD2 covers 9 bases. This CDR3 has 20 residues. Trimming cost V 4 bases and J 2 bases; bases outside gene matches: 17. Per germline, CDR1 PRHDT and CDR2 FYEKMQ (reference sequence). The CDR3 region is CASSSIGGLAGERNTGELFF. As DNA, the CDR3 is TGTGCCAGCAGCTCCATTGGGGGCTTAGCGGGAGAGCGAAACACCGGGGAGCTGTTTTTT. Complete variable domain (other parts from reference TRBV13 and TRBJ2-2): AAGVIQSPRHLIKEKRETATLKCYPIPRHDTVYWYQQGPGQDPQFLISFYEKMQSDKGSIPDRFSAQQFSDYHSELNMSSLELGDSALYFCASSSIGGLAGERNTGELFFGEGSRLTVL.

The table lists this clone with a few counts. The chain links TRBV5-1 to TRBJ1-2, with D unclear. The CDR3 contains 13 residues. Germline-derived CDR1 and CDR2 are SGHRS and YFSETQ. V was trimmed by 4 bases and J by 10 bases, leaving 17 bases between them. CDR3 residues: CASSPEGATDYTF. The CDR3 DNA reads TGCGCCAGCAGCCCGGAGGGCGCGACCGACTACACCTTC.

The rearrangement links TRBV11-2 to TRBJ2-3; D is perhaps TRBD2 (5 bases). Germline values: CDR1 SGHAT, CDR2 FQNNGV. The CDR3 has 15 amino acids. The ends were cut back, 0 bases at V and 5 bases at J, with 12 bases in the middle. DNA of the CDR3: TGTGCCAGCAGCTTAGAGGACCACGGGGAAGATACGCAGTATTTT. Translation: CASSLEDHGEDTQYF.

The chain links TRBV7-2 to TRBJ2-4; 9 bases align to TRBD2. Looked up from germline, CDR1 is SGHTA and CDR2 is FQGNSA. This CDR3 is built from 16 residues. With V trimmed by 2 bases and J by 6 bases, 8 bases remained unmatched. The CDR3 nucleotides are TGTGCCAGCAGCTTAAACGTGGCGGGAGGGGGAAACATTCAGTACTTC. Its protein product is CASSLNVAGGGNIQYF.

The rearrangement joins TRBV7-2 to TRBJ2-7; no firm D call. V was cut by 5 bases and J by 6 bases, with 14 bases left in between. The germline gives CDR1 SGHTA, CDR2 FQGNSA. The CDR3 extends over 13 amino acids. CDR3 sequence reads: CASSPSRTGEQYF. DNA for the CDR3: TGTGCCAGCAGCCCATCTAGAACCGGCGAGCAGTACTTC.

The chain couples TRBV6-1 to TRBJ2-1; a possible D gene is TRBD2 (6 bases). V shed 6 bases and J shed 7 bases, with 13 bases lying between them. The CDR3 sequence is 13 residues long. Germline CDR1 and CDR2: MNHNS and SASEGT. The DNA for the CDR3 is TGTGCCAGCAGCGGGGACTTGGGGAATGAGCAGTTCTTC. Protein sequence: CASSGDLGNEQFF.

The chain is built from TRBV18 and TRBJ2-1; 11 nucleotides align to TRBD2. Trimming at V came to 0 bases and at J to 7 bases, leaving 2 bases not matched to a gene. The length of the CDR3 is 15 residues. CDR1 is KGHSH, CDR2 LQKENI, per germline. CDR3 sequence: CASSPPTSGRNEQFF. The CDR3 DNA follows: TGTGCCAGCTCACCACCAACTAGCGGGAGAAATGAGCAGTTCTTC.

The V gene is TRBV28, the J gene TRBJ1-4; D might be TRBD1 (5 bases). The CDR3 runs 14 residues. Germline CDR1 is MDHEN and CDR2 is SYDVKM. V lost 6 bases and J lost 8, with 16 bases in between. CDR3 amino acids: CASSPGLLKEKLFF. The CDR3 DNA reads TGTGCCAGCAGCCCGGGACTCCTGAAGGAAAAACTGTTTTTT.

The CDR3 reads CAISGVGQGRMTGELFF. In DNA, the CDR3 is TGTGCCATCAGTGGGGTTGGTCAGGGGAGAATGACCGGGGAGCTGTTTTTT. The genes are TRBV10-3 and TRBJ2-2; D possibly corresponds to TRBD1 (6 bases). This CDR3 region has 17 residues. Trimming took 4 bases from V and 5 from J, leaving 20 bases between them. The germline CDR1 and CDR2 sequences are ENHRY and SYGVKD.

The chain joins TRBV11-2 to TRBJ2-1; TRBD1 aligns across 9 bases. CDR1 SGHAT and CDR2 FQNNGV come from the germline V gene. This CDR3 is 15 amino acids long. The J segment lost 8 bases and the V segment lost 10 bases, leaving 15 bases of the junction unmatched. For the CDR3, the DNA is TGTGCCACCTCTCTTGGACAGGGGAATCATGATGAGCAGTTCTTC. Its translation: CATSLGQGNHDEQFF.

Here the CDR3 DNA reads TGTGCCAGCAGCTTAGGACTACTTTTCAATGAGCAGTTCTTC. It translates to CASSLGLLFNEQFF. This rearrangement joins TRBV7-9 to TRBJ2-1; tentatively, D is TRBD2 (5 bases). Germline CDR1 reads SEHNR; CDR2 reads FQNEAQ (reference sequence). Trimming shortened V by 1 base and J by 6 bases, and 10 bases separated the two germline ends. This CDR3 spans 14 amino acids.